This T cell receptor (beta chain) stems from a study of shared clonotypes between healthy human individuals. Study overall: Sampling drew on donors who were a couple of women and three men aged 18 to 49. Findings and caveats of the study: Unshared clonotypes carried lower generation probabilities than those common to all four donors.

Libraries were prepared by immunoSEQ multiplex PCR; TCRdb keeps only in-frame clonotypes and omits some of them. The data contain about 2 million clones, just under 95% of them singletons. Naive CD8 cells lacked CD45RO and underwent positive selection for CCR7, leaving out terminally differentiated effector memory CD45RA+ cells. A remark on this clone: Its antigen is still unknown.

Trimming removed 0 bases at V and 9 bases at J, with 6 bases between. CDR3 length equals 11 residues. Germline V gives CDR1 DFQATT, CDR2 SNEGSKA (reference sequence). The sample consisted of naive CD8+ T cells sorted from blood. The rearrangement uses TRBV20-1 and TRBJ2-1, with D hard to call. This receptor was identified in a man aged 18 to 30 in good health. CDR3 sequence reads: CSARETAEQFF. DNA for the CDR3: TGCAGTGCTAGAGAAACCGCTGAGCAGTTCTTC.